A single sample is the source of the 15 T cell receptor beta chains below, sequenced in a study of T cells after yellow fever vaccination. Each CDR3 protein gets one entry after TCRdb re-called the 5' RACE reads with MiXCR. Seen here are a few hundred thousand distinct CDR3 sequences, over 15% observed once, and the top ten hold 15% to 20%. The sample consisted of PBMCs, taken before the yellow fever booster vaccination. Receptors were obtained from a man in his late teens or twenties who received the YFV17D yellow fever vaccine.

The gene calls are TRBV15 and TRBJ2-2; TRBD1 or TRBD2 may be the D gene (5 bases each). Germline CDR1 is LNHNV and CDR2 is YYDKDF (reference sequence). The CDR3 covers 13 residues. Between the trimmed V and J ends, which lost 8 bases and 0 bases, there was a span of 7 bases. In nucleotides, the CDR3 is TGTGCCACCGGGGGACCGAACACCGGGGAGCTGTTTTTT. It encodes CATGGPNTGELFF.

V usage is TRBV12-3 or TRBV12-4 and J usage is TRBJ2-2, with D tentatively TRBD2 (6 bases). The CDR3 runs 14 residues. V lost 8 bases, J lost 0 bases, and 10 bases lay in between. The CDR3 reads CASGGLPNTGELFF. The CDR3 DNA sequence: TGTGCCAGCGGGGGACTTCCGAACACCGGGGAGCTGTTTTTT.

The chain links TRBV7-2 to TRBJ1-5; D is perhaps TRBD1 (6 bases). Germline loops: CDR1 SGHTA, CDR2 FQGNSA. The CDR3 consists of 14 residues. Trimming took 7 bases from V and 6 from J, leaving 16 bases between them. The CDR3 sequence: CASTLTGTLQPQHF. CDR3 bases: TGTGCCAGCACCCTGACAGGAACCCTTCAGCCCCAGCATTTT.

V is TRBV20-1 and J is TRBJ2-7; D unclear. The V end lost 7 bases, the J end lost 6 bases, and 19 bases lay between the germline ends. The germline gives CDR1 DFQATT, CDR2 SNEGSKA (reference sequence). The CDR3 has 13 amino acids. CDR3 sequence reads: CSVPGPQIGEQYV. The DNA of the CDR3 is TGCAGTGTTCCCGGGCCCCAGATAGGCGAGCAGTACGTC.

This clonotype has a handful of counts. CDR3 residues: CASSSPSLSGAVGELFF. CDR3 DNA sequence: TGTGCCAGCAGCTCCCCTTCTCTTAGCGGGGCGGTCGGGGAGCTGTTTTTT. This rearrangement joins TRBV11-2 to TRBJ2-2; 8 bases match TRBD2. This CDR3 is built from 17 residues. The V segment lost 4 bases and the J segment 7 bases; nucleotides outside the gene matches: 14. Germline CDR1 and CDR2: SGHAT and FQNNGV.

Only a few counts were recorded for this clonotype. This chain uses TRBV5-1 with TRBJ1-1; perhaps TRBD1 as D (6 bases). V was shortened by 4 bases and J by 10 bases, with 26 bases between the two germline ends. The CDR3 is 16 amino acids. CDR1 and CDR2 from the germline V gene are SGHRS and YFSETQ. CDR3: CASSLGQTGSHLGAFF. CDR3 DNA sequence: TGCGCCAGCAGCCTCGGGCAGACAGGATCCCATCTGGGAGCTTTCTTT.

The rearrangement joins TRBV10-2 to TRBJ2-1, with D possibly being TRBD1 or TRBD2 (6 bases each). The CDR3 consists of 14 residues. Germline lookup yields CDR1 WSHSY and CDR2 SAAADI. V was clipped by 6 bases and J by 1 base, with 10 bases between them. The CDR3 nucleotides are TGCGCCAGCAGGGGGGGCCGGTCCTACAATGAGCAGTTCTTC. Its translation is CASRGGRSYNEQFF.

Many counts were recorded for this clonotype. V usage is TRBV27 and J usage is TRBJ2-6, with unresolved D. Germline loops: CDR1 MNHEY, CDR2 SMNVEV (reference sequence). Trimming shortened V by 3 bases and J by 0 bases, and 3 bases separated the two germline ends. The CDR3 is 14 residues long. The CDR3 bases are TGTGCCAGCAGTTTTAGCTCTGGGGCCAACGTCCTGACTTTC. Translation: CASSFSSGANVLTF.

The CDR3 loop is CASSSPGGGQYEQYV. DNA of the CDR3: TGTGCCAGCAGTTCCCCTGGCGGGGGGCAGTACGAGCAGTACGTC. The chain joins TRBV28 to TRBJ2-7; 8 bases line up with TRBD2. CDR1 is MDHEN, CDR2 SYDVKM, per germline. This CDR3 is 15 amino acids long. V lost 4 bases and J lost 4; bases outside the gene matches: 9.

This clonotype was counted ten times or more. The rearrangement links TRBV20-1 to TRBJ2-1, with 9 bases matching TRBD1. The CDR3 has 16 residues. V shed 0 bases and J 4 bases; nucleotides not matched to a gene: 7. Germline loops: CDR1 DFQATT, CDR2 SNEGSKA (reference sequence). The CDR3 sequence is CSARDRTGAGYNEQFF. CDR3 coding DNA: TGCAGTGCTAGAGACCGGACAGGGGCGGGGTACAATGAGCAGTTCTTC.

A few counts support this clonotype. The rearrangement uses TRBV7-8 and TRBJ2-6, with 7 bases matching TRBD1. This CDR3 contains 16 residues. The germline V gene has CDR1 SGHVS and CDR2 FQNEAQ. Losses at the gene ends were 7 bases for V and 0 bases for J; bases not matched to a gene: 6. The CDR3 DNA sequence: TGTGCCAGCATCGAGGGGGCCCTCTCTGGGGCCAACGTCCTGACTTTC. Residues: CASIEGALSGANVLTF.

This clonotype was counted a few times. The V gene is TRBV20-1, the J gene TRBJ2-3; no definite D call. Trimming left V 2 bases short and J 2 bases short, with 8 bases between. The CDR3 spans 13 residues. From germline, CDR1 is DFQATT and CDR2 SNEGSKA (reference sequence). CDR3 region: CSARHGLTDTQYF. As DNA, the CDR3 is TGCAGTGCTAGACATGGGCTCACAGATACGCAGTATTTT.

The rearrangement joins TRBV5-4 to TRBJ2-3, with D unclear. V was clipped by 1 base and J by 0 bases, with 6 bases between them. The CDR3 has 14 amino acids. CDR1 and CDR2 (germline): SGHNT, YYREEE (reference sequence). The DNA of the CDR3 is TGTGCCAGCAGCTTGAGTACTAGCACAGATACGCAGTATTTT. The encoded protein is CASSLSTSTDTQYF.

This chain joins TRBV20-1 and TRBJ2-4; D ambiguous. V lost 0 bases to trimming and J lost 8 bases, with 14 bases between them. The CDR3 totals 14 residues. Germline-derived CDR1 and CDR2 are DFQATT and SNEGSKA (reference sequence). The CDR3 sequence is CSARDFAGSDIQYF. The CDR3 DNA sequence: TGCAGTGCTAGAGATTTCGCAGGCTCGGACATTCAGTACTTC.

V gene TRBV12-3 or TRBV12-4 combines with J gene TRBJ2-7; D not certain. This CDR3 is built from 16 residues. V dropped 6 bases and J dropped 3 bases, with 21 bases sitting between them. The CDR3 is CASSRGRTANYYEQYF. The CDR3 coding sequence is TGTGCCAGCAGCCGAGGAAGGACCGCCAATTACTACGAGCAGTACTTC.